Each of the 2 T cell receptor beta chains below was sequenced from the same sample in a study of early T cells in non-severe SARS-CoV-2 infection (TCRdb year 2021). Library preparation was by 5' RACE. The instrument given in TCRdb is NextSeq 500. Using fastp trimming at Q25 and MiXCR clonotype assembly, TCRdb reanalyzed the public sequencing data and kept in-frame beta chains. Identical CDR3 proteins give one entry, which carries the most common genes and DNA. Within this sample are 35,000 to 40,000 distinct CDR3 sequences, with about 5% of them counted one time only. The ten largest clones capture around 15% of the sample. Sequences were obtained from whole blood. The source is an adult who was a healthcare worker with PCR-confirmed SARS-CoV-2 infection or an uninfected control (not recorded which).

This clonotype was detected a few times. This chain connects TRBV25-1 to TRBJ1-2, with a possible D match to TRBD1 (5 bases). Trimming left V 3 bases short and J 7 bases short, with 15 bases between. The germline gives CDR1 MGHDK, CDR2 SYGVNS. The CDR3 is 14 residues long. CDR3 residues: CASSEARGAGGYTF. CDR3 in DNA: TGTGCCAGCAGTGAGGCCAGAGGGGCTGGTGGCTACACCTTC.

This clonotype has ten or more counts. The genes are TRBV12-3 or TRBV12-4 and TRBJ2-3; perhaps TRBD2 as D (6 bases). This CDR3 has 15 residues. V gave up 6 bases and J gave up 6 bases, with 19 bases separating them. CDR3 residues: CASSPTTSHPDTQYF. The CDR3 nucleotides read TGTGCCAGCAGCCCCACTACTAGCCATCCTGATACGCAGTATTTT.